A single sample is the source of the 32 T cell receptor beta chains below, sequenced in a study of blood T cell repertoires in COVID-19. Generated by immunoSEQ multiplex PCR, the TCRdb table keeps only in-frame clones and is missing some. The sample carries roughly 230,000 clones, under 90% recorded once. The sample was PBMCs or T cells enriched from blood (not recorded which). The receptors were gathered from a woman younger than 45 with acute COVID-19.

The chain joins TRBV29-1 to TRBJ1-1, with D possibly matching TRBD1 (6 bases). Germline V gene lookup returns CDR1 SQVTM and CDR2 ANQGSEA. Trimming removed 6 bases at V and 5 bases at J, with 13 bases between. The CDR3 runs to 12 residues. The CDR3 protein is CSVPGGWTEAFF. DNA for the CDR3: TGCAGCGTACCGGGGGGCTGGACTGAAGCTTTCTTT.

The chain combines TRBV28 with TRBJ2-5; TRBD1 aligns across 8 bases. Looked up from germline, CDR1 is MDHEN and CDR2 is SYDVKM. V lost 4 bases, J lost 2 bases, and 9 bases stayed unmatched. The CDR3 length is 16 residues. This CDR3 is CASSSLGQGLQETQYF. Written as DNA, the CDR3 is TGTGCCAGCAGTTCCCTAGGACAGGGATTACAAGAGACCCAGTACTTC. Together with reference TRBV28 and TRBJ2-5, the CDR3 gives the full variable domain: DVKVTQSSRYLVKRTGEKVFLECVQDMDHENMFWYRQDPGLGLRLIYFSYDVKMKEKGDIPEGYSVSREKKERFSLILESASTNQTSMYLCASSSLGQGLQETQYFGPGTRLLVL.

The chain employs TRBV27 and TRBJ1-6; D gene unclear. Per germline, CDR1 MNHEY and CDR2 SMNVEV (reference sequence). The CDR3 length is 15 residues. V dropped 1 base and J dropped 4 bases, with 8 bases sitting between them. The CDR3 sequence is CASSLLTEYNSPLHF. Written as DNA, the CDR3 is TGTGCCAGCAGTTTATTGACGGAGTATAATTCACCCCTCCACTTT.

The rearrangement joins TRBV6-2 or TRBV6-3 to TRBJ2-4; no clear D gene. Trimming cost V 0 bases and J 0 bases, with 12 bases left between them. Germline assignment: CDR1 MNHEY and CDR2 SVGEGT. The CDR3 extends over 17 amino acids. CDR3 bases: TGTGCCAGCAGTTACTCGATGCAGGTCCTAGCCAAAAACATTCAGTACTTC. Translating it yields CASSYSMQVLAKNIQYF.

This clone occurred once. The J gene is TRBJ1-2, the V gene TRBV18; the match to TRBD1 covers 10 bases. The CDR3 is 15 amino acids. Germline V gives CDR1 KGHSH, CDR2 LQKENI. The junction had 7 bases not matched to a gene; V was cut back by 6 bases and J by 3 bases. CDR3 in amino acids: CASSYATGGDYGYTF. The CDR3 region has the DNA TGTGCCAGCTCGTACGCGACAGGGGGCGACTATGGCTACACCTTC.

This chain joins TRBV7-2 and TRBJ2-7, with 12 bases matching TRBD2. Per the germline V gene, CDR1 is SGHTA and CDR2 is FQGNSA. V lost 3 bases, J lost 2 bases, and 2 bases stayed unmatched. CDR3 length equals 15 residues. The DNA for the CDR3 is TGTGCCAGCAGCTTGACTAGCGGGGGCGCCTACGAGCAGTACTTC. Translating gives CASSLTSGGAYEQYF.

In its sample, this clone was seen a few times. The V call is TRBV9, the J call TRBJ1-1; no firm D call. The ends were cut back, 0 bases at V and 11 bases at J, with 11 bases in the middle. The CDR3 covers 12 residues. In germline, CDR1 is SGDLS, CDR2 YYNGEE. CDR3 amino acids: CASSVAGAEAFF. In DNA, the CDR3 is TGTGCCAGCAGCGTAGCCGGAGCAGAGGCTTTCTTT.

This chain joins TRBV7-6 and TRBJ1-1, with 7 bases identical to TRBD1. J lost 1 base, V lost 4 bases, and 3 bases had no gene match. Per the germline V gene, CDR1 is SGHVS and CDR2 is FNYEAQ. The CDR3 is made up of 14 amino acids. The CDR3 coding sequence is TGTGCCAGCAGCTCCCAGGGGGGGAACACTGAAGCTTTCTTT. This translates into CASSSQGGNTEAFF.

The genes are TRBV4-2 and TRBJ1-1; no firm D call. This CDR3 has 15 residues. Trimming took 0 bases from V and 0 from J, leaving 8 bases between them. Germline assignment: CDR1 LGHNA and CDR2 YNFKEQ. The CDR3, as DNA: TGTGCCAGCAGCCAAGATTGGGAGTTGAACACTGAAGCTTTCTTT. It yields the protein CASSQDWELNTEAFF.

This sequence joins TRBV7-8 and TRBJ1-1; possibly TRBD1 for D (6 bases). The CDR3 runs 16 residues. The V gene's germline CDR1 is SGHVS and CDR2 FQNEAQ. The V gene lost 3 bases and the J gene lost 1 base, with 15 bases spanning the gap. This CDR3 reads CASSLGHTRRNTEAFF. In DNA form, the CDR3 reads TGTGCCAGCAGCTTGGGACACACCCGGCGGAACACTGAAGCTTTCTTT. Full variable domain (remainder filled in from reference TRBV7-8 and TRBJ1-1): GAGVSQSPRYKVAKRGQDVALRCDPISGHVSLFWYQQALGQGPEFLTYFQNEAQLDKSGLPSDRFFAERPEGSVSTLKIQRTQQEDSAVYLCASSLGHTRRNTEAFFGQGTRLTVV.

The chain has TRBV3-1 (or the pseudogene TRBV3-2) and TRBJ1-6; TRBD1 is a possible D gene (5 bases). V lost 4 bases, J lost 10 bases, and 11 bases lay in between. The CDR3 totals 13 residues. CDR1 is LGHDT and CDR2 is YNNKEL in the germline V gene (reference sequence). CDR3 sequence (DNA): TGTGCCAGCAGCCTCCGGGGGAGATCACCCCTCCACTTT. Its protein product is CASSLRGRSPLHF.

Points on this clone: The same CDR3 also results from other DNA sequences found in this sample. The genes are TRBV5-6 and TRBJ2-7; TRBD1 agrees at 8 bases. The CDR3 covers 14 residues. Germline trimming cut 1 base from V and 3 bases from J; bases unmatched to any gene: 3. CDR1 is SGHDT and CDR2 is YYEEEE in the germline V gene. In DNA, the CDR3 is TGTGCCAGCAGCTTGCGCGACAGGGGCTACGAGCAGTACTTC. Residues: CASSLRDRGYEQYF.

For the CDR3, the DNA is TGTGCCTGGAGTGTTCGTTCAGGGGAACCTGGAAACACCATATATTTT. This encodes CAWSVRSGEPGNTIYF. The chain is built from TRBV30 and TRBJ1-3; D possibly corresponds to TRBD1 (6 bases). The CDR3 runs 16 residues. Germline CDR1 reads GTSNPN; CDR2 reads SVGIG (reference sequence). V was clipped by 0 bases and J by 2 bases, with 14 bases between them.

This clone was seen only once. The chain joins TRBV5-1 to TRBJ1-2; tentatively, D is TRBD1 (5 bases). Germline assignment: CDR1 SGHRS and CDR2 YFSETQ. The CDR3 sequence is 14 residues long. V was trimmed by 0 bases and J by 8 bases, leaving 14 bases between them. CDR3 residues: CASSLEEGAAGYTF. CDR3 sequence (DNA): TGCGCCAGCAGCTTGGAGGAAGGGGCGGCCGGCTACACCTTC.

The V gene is TRBV6-5, the J gene TRBJ1-1; TRBD1 might be the D (5 bases). CDR1 and CDR2 from the germline V gene are MNHEY and SVGAGI. With 5 bases removed from V and 0 bases from J, the gap between germline ends came to 10 bases. This CDR3 is built from 14 residues. The CDR3 protein is CASSTVTVNTEAFF. Written as DNA, the CDR3 is TGTGCCAGCAGTACGGTGACAGTGAACACTGAAGCTTTCTTT.

V gene TRBV10-3 combines with J gene TRBJ2-1; 12 positions match TRBD2. This CDR3 spans 17 amino acids. J was trimmed by 8 bases and V by 6 bases; bases with no gene match: 14. The germline V gene has CDR1 ENHRY and CDR2 SYGVKD. The CDR3 DNA reads as TGTGCCATCAGCCGAGGACTAGCGGGGTCTGCTATGGATGAGCAGTTCTTC. Its translation is CAISRGLAGSAMDEQFF.

This clone has a single count. Written as DNA, the CDR3 is TGTGCCAGCAGAGGAGCTATTTACAATGAGCAGTTCTTC. This codes for CASRGAIYNEQFF. This chain connects TRBV6-5 to TRBJ2-1; D remains unclear. V gave up 6 bases and J gave up 4 bases, with 10 bases separating them. The CDR3 length is 13 residues. The V gene's germline CDR1 is MNHEY and CDR2 SVGAGI.

The chain employs TRBV29-1 and TRBJ1-4; 7 nucleotides align to TRBD1. Losses at the gene ends were 2 bases for V and 5 bases for J; bases not matched to a gene: 8. Per the germline V gene, CDR1 is SQVTM and CDR2 is ANQGSEA. The CDR3 has 15 amino acids. CDR3 nucleotides: TGCAGCGTTGAAACCCTCGGACAGGTCAATGAAAAACTGTTTTTT. Protein sequence: CSVETLGQVNEKLFF.

CDR3 nucleotide sequence: TGTGCCAGCAGCAATAGCGGGGGCGGCCGAGAGTTCTTC. Translation gives CASSNSGGGREFF. The rearrangement uses TRBV11-2 and TRBJ2-1, with 9 bases that match TRBD2. The CDR3 runs 13 residues. Germline loops: CDR1 SGHAT, CDR2 FQNNGV. V shed 5 bases and J 14 bases; nucleotides not matched to a gene: 10.

The chain uses TRBV7-9 and TRBJ2-7; possible D gene TRBD2, 5 bases. CDR1 is SEHNR, CDR2 FQNEAQ, per germline (reference sequence). The CDR3 is 14 amino acids. V lost 4 bases to trimming and J lost 4 bases, with 14 bases between them. The CDR3, as DNA: TGTGCCAGCAGCTCCCCGGGAAAATTTTACGAGCAGTACTTC. It is translated as CASSSPGKFYEQYF.

J is TRBJ2-2 and V is TRBV9; 8 bases align to TRBD2. The germline gives CDR1 SGDLS, CDR2 YYNGEE. V gave up 0 bases and J gave up 6 bases; unmatched junction bases: 4. This CDR3 region has 15 residues. The chain's CDR3 is CASSVGGAGAGELFF. The CDR3 DNA is TGTGCCAGCAGCGTAGGGGGAGCGGGGGCCGGGGAGCTGTTTTTT.

J is TRBJ1-5 and V is TRBV7-8; D gene uncertain. The CDR3 sequence is 14 residues long. V lost 5 bases, J lost 4 bases, and 12 bases lay in between. Germline V CDR1 and CDR2: SGHVS, FQNEAQ. CDR3 sequence reads: CASSPTPINQPQHF. CDR3 sequence (DNA): TGTGCCAGCAGCCCAACCCCTATTAATCAGCCCCAGCATTTT.

This rearrangement joins TRBV5-1 to TRBJ1-6, with 8 bases aligning to TRBD1. Germline CDR1 is SGHRS and CDR2 is YFSETQ. V lost 5 bases to trimming and J lost 10 bases; unmatched junction nucleotides: 8. There are 14 residues in the CDR3. CDR3 in amino acids: CASSRGQGESPLHF. The CDR3 DNA reads as TGCGCCAGCAGTCGCGGACAGGGAGAATCACCCCTCCACTTT.

This chain uses TRBV9 with TRBJ2-1, with TRBD2 identical over 12 bases. CDR3 length: 17 residues. V dropped 3 bases and J dropped 6; count of bases not matched to a gene: 10. Per the germline V gene, CDR1 is SGDLS and CDR2 is YYNGEE. CDR3 sequence: CASSAFPLAGGRNEQFF. As DNA, the CDR3 is TGTGCCAGCAGCGCGTTCCCCCTAGCGGGGGGGCGCAATGAGCAGTTCTTC.

The gene calls are TRBV29-1 and TRBJ1-1; the D is unclear. The CDR3 length is 13 residues. Germline V lookup: CDR1 SQVTM, CDR2 ANQGSEA. V was pared by 4 bases and J by 1 base, with 10 bases between. The chain's CDR3 is CSVAIRGNTEAFF. The DNA of the CDR3 is TGCAGCGTTGCCATCCGGGGGAACACTGAAGCTTTCTTT.

The V gene is TRBV10-3, the J gene TRBJ1-5, with TRBD1 matching 7 bases. The germline V gene has CDR1 ENHRY and CDR2 SYGVKD. The trim removed 2 bases at V and 1 base at J, leaving 2 bases unmatched. This CDR3 comprises 15 residues. CDR3 in amino acids: CAISEEGASNQPQHF. CDR3 sequence (DNA): TGTGCCATCAGTGAGGAGGGGGCGAGCAATCAGCCCCAGCATTTT.

J is TRBJ2-7 and V is TRBV28; 10 bases agree with TRBD2. Trimming at V came to 6 bases and at J to 3 bases, leaving 11 bases not matched to a gene. This CDR3 has 16 residues. Germline CDR1 MDHEN, CDR2 SYDVKM. The CDR3 protein is CASSPIGLAASYEQYF. CDR3 nucleotide sequence: TGTGCCAGCAGCCCAATAGGACTAGCGGCTAGCTACGAGCAGTACTTC.

The V and J genes are TRBV3-1 (or the pseudogene TRBV3-2) and TRBJ1-2, with D unclear. In germline, CDR1 is LGHDT, CDR2 YNNKEL (reference sequence). Trimming took off 0 bases at V and 4 bases at J, with 6 bases between the two ends. This CDR3 is built from 13 residues. For the CDR3, the DNA is TGTGCCAGCAGCCAAGAGGAGACCTATGGCTACACCTTC. Residues: CASSQEETYGYTF.

The V call is TRBV19, the J call TRBJ2-7; tentative D call: TRBD2 (5 bases). The CDR3 runs to 15 residues. Trimming took 3 bases from V and 7 from J, leaving 19 bases between them. The germline V gene encodes CDR1 LNHDA and CDR2 SQIVND (reference sequence). As DNA, the CDR3 is TGTGCCAGTAGTATGGGGAGACTGGGGAAGAGGGAGCAGTACTTC. It translates to CASSMGRLGKREQYF.

The gene calls are TRBV9 and TRBJ2-2; no firm D call. Trimming took 3 bases from V and 5 from J, leaving 8 bases between them. The CDR3 has 13 amino acids. Germline CDR1 SGDLS, CDR2 YYNGEE. CDR3 region: CASSDVATGELFF. DNA of the CDR3: TGTGCCAGCAGCGACGTTGCGACCGGGGAGCTGTTTTTT.

The rearrangement links TRBV27 to TRBJ2-2, with 15 bases that match TRBD2. Germline loops: CDR1 MNHEY, CDR2 SMNVEV (reference sequence). This CDR3 contains 17 residues. The trim removed 5 bases at V and 4 bases at J, leaving 5 bases unmatched. The CDR3, as DNA: TGTGCCAGCAGTATCCGGACTAGCGGGGGGGCCACCGGGGAGCTGTTTTTT. This encodes CASSIRTSGGATGELFF.

In its sample, this clone was seen a few times. The chain combines TRBV27 with TRBJ2-7, with 8 bases that match TRBD1. V shed 5 bases and J 0 bases; nucleotides not matched to a gene: 12. The germline gives CDR1 MNHEY, CDR2 SMNVEV (reference sequence). The CDR3 covers 17 residues. CDR3 residues: CASSPTPRTGTSYEQYF. The CDR3 DNA reads as TGTGCCAGCAGTCCAACCCCCCGGACAGGGACCTCCTACGAGCAGTACTTC.